This is a list of T cell receptor beta chains from one sample in a study of monozygotic twins with cystic fibrosis. TCRdb's copy holds only in-frame clones and misses some; the assay was immunoSEQ multiplex PCR. The table lists about 9,600 clones, 98% to 99% of them singletons. Sequenced material: blood. All receptors derive from a girl aged 2-15 years with cystic fibrosis. CDR3s include the opening cysteine and the closing phenylalanine or tryptophan. The D gene is left open where the match is weak. Clone size, where shown, is once, few, many, or a class for clones that have expanded.

CASSPPDGELFF | TGCGCCAGCAGCCCCCCAGACGGGGAGCTGTTTTTT | TRBJ2-2 | NA | TRBV5-1 | NA
CASSGLATSTDTQYF | TGTGCCAGCAGTGGACTAGCGACAAGCACAGATACGCAGTATTTT | TRBJ2-3 | NA | TRBV2 | TRBD2
CASSESATGELFF | TGTGCCAGCAGTGAATCAGCCACCGGGGAGCTGTTTTTT | TRBJ2-2 | once | TRBV2 | NA
CASSLSGLPYEQYF | TGTGCCAGCAGCTTATCTGGGCTGCCCTACGAGCAGTACTTC | TRBJ2-7 | NA | TRBV7-9 | NA
CATGTGWTLTGTGELFF | TGTGCCACAGGGACAGGGTGGACCCTCACGGGCACCGGGGAGCTGTTTTTT | TRBJ2-2 | NA | TRBV30 | TRBD1
CASSPGTGINIQYF | TGTGCCAGCAGTCCGGGGACAGGTATAAACATTCAGTACTTC | TRBJ2-4 | NA | TRBV2 | TRBD1
CASSPQETSYEQYF | TGTGCCAGCTCACCGCAAGAGACCTCCTACGAGCAGTACTTC | TRBJ2-7 | NA | TRBV18 | NA
CASSGARTDTQYF | TGCGCCAGCAGCGGGGCCCGCACAGATACGCAGTATTTT | TRBJ2-3 | once | TRBV10-1 | NA
CASSIKRTEAGNTIYF | TGTGCCAGTAGTATAAAGAGGACAGAGGCTGGAAACACCATATATTTT | TRBJ1-3 | NA | TRBV19 | NA
CASSKGRGARNTIYF | TGTGCCAGCAGCAAGGGAAGGGGCGCGCGAAACACCATATATTTT | TRBJ1-3 | NA | TRBV21-1 | NA
CASSFSNTIYF | TGTGCCAGCAGTTTTAGTAACACCATATATTTT | TRBJ1-3 | NA | TRBV2 | NA
CASSVTSGSNEQFF | TGTGCCAGCAGTGTGACTAGCGGGAGCAATGAGCAGTTCTTC | TRBJ2-1 | NA | TRBV6-4 | TRBD2
CASSVQETQYF | TGCGCCAGCAGCGTCCAAGAGACCCAGTACTTC | TRBJ2-5 | few | TRBV5-1 | NA
CASSQIANSPLHF | TGTGCCAGCAGCCAAATTGCGAATTCACCCCTCCACTTT | TRBJ1-6 | NA | TRBV5-6 | NA
CASSLRGAGKETQYF | TGCGCCAGCAGCTTGCGGGGGGCCGGGAAAGAGACCCAGTACTTC | TRBJ2-5 | once | TRBV5-1 | NA
CASSFLGGPRAYEQYF | TGTGCCAGCAGTTTTCTCGGGGGCCCTCGGGCATACGAGCAGTACTTC | TRBJ2-7 | NA | TRBV27 | NA
CASSEATARAQETQYF | TGTGCCAGCAGTGAAGCAACGGCCAGGGCCCAAGAGACCCAGTACTTC | TRBJ2-5 | few | TRBV2 | NA
CASSLKAQNVYTGELFF | TGTGCCAGCAGTCTTAAGGCCCAGAATGTGTACACCGGGGAGCTGTTTTTT | TRBJ2-2 | NA | TRBV27 | NA
CASSLSSNQPQHF | TGTGCCAGCAGTTTAAGCAGCAATCAGCCCCAGCATTTT | TRBJ1-5 | once | TRBV28 | NA
CAISDAGQGAREQYF | TGTGCCATCAGTGACGCGGGACAGGGGGCGCGTGAGCAGTACTTC | TRBJ2-7 | NA | TRBV10-3 | TRBD1
CATSRGGTSAPYEQYF | TGTGCCACCAGCAGAGGAGGCACTAGCGCTCCCTACGAGCAGTACTTC | TRBJ2-7 | NA | TRBV15 | TRBD2
CASSVQTRPTGDTQYF | TGTGCCAGCAGCGTGCAGACGAGACCCACCGGGGATACGCAGTATTTT | TRBJ2-3 | NA | TRBV7-9 | NA
CASSRSDSYEQYF | TGTGCCAGCAGCCGAAGCGACAGCTACGAGCAGTACTTC | TRBJ2-7 | NA | TRBV6-5 | NA
CASSQGLSGNYEQYF | TGTGCCAGCAGCCAAGGGCTTAGCGGGAATTACGAGCAGTACTTC | TRBJ2-7 | NA | TRBV14 | TRBD2
CASSQVPPPGETQYF | TGCGCCAGCAGCCAAGTCCCCCCGCCCGGGGAGACCCAGTACTTC | TRBJ2-5 | NA | TRBV4-1 | NA
CASSQDKGRLAALYNEQFF | TGTGCCAGCAGCCAAGATAAGGGCCGACTAGCGGCCCTATACAATGAGCAGTTCTTC | TRBJ2-1 | NA | TRBV4-2 | TRBD2
CASSQEAAPTDTQYF | TGTGCCAGCAGCCAAGAAGCCGCTCCCACAGATACGCAGTATTTT | TRBJ2-3 | NA | TRBV4-2 | NA
CASSEGTAISSYEQYF | TGTGCCAGCAGTGAAGGGACGGCGATCAGCTCCTACGAGCAGTACTTC | TRBJ2-7 | NA | TRBV6-1 | NA
CASSQALNRGSSYEQYF | TGCGCCAGCAGCCAGGCCTTAAACAGGGGGAGCTCCTACGAGCAGTACTTC | TRBJ2-7 | NA | TRBV4-1 | TRBD1
CAWSRDSGSGNTIYF | TGTGCCTGGAGTAGGGATTCGGGGTCTGGAAACACCATATATTTT | TRBJ1-3 | NA | TRBV30 | NA
CSVEDLGRGEKLFF | TGCAGCGTTGAAGATTTAGGCAGGGGTGAAAAACTGTTTTTT | TRBJ1-4 | NA | TRBV29-1 | NA
CATTGKANEKLFF | TGTGCTACGACCGGGAAGGCTAATGAAAAACTGTTTTTT | TRBJ1-4 | NA | TRBV12-5 | NA
CASSLASGQGLLETQYF | TGTGCCAGCAGCTTAGCGTCGGGACAGGGTCTTTTGGAGACCCAGTACTTC | TRBJ2-5 | NA | TRBV7-9 | TRBD1
CASSPPGRENYGYTF | TGTGCCAGCAGCCCCCCGGGAAGGGAAAATTATGGCTACACCTTC | TRBJ1-2 | NA | TRBV4-2 | NA
CASSLWAGEASHSYEQYF | TGTGCCAGCAGCTTGTGGGCAGGGGAAGCATCCCACTCCTACGAGCAGTACTTC | TRBJ2-7 | NA | TRBV11-2 | NA
CASSQLRQTTYEQYF | TGTGCCAGCAGCCAACTGAGACAGACTACCTACGAGCAGTACTTC | TRBJ2-7 | NA | TRBV6-5 | NA
CASSSAWGKSTVNTEAFF | TGTGCCAGCAGTTCGGCATGGGGCAAATCGACCGTGAACACTGAAGCTTTCTTT | TRBJ1-1 | NA | TRBV27 | NA
CASKGDYGYTF | TGTGCCAGCAAAGGAGACTATGGCTACACCTTC | TRBJ1-2 | once | TRBV6-5 | NA
CASSEALPGQGIEGEAFF | TGTGCCAGCAGTGAAGCGCTTCCGGGACAGGGGATAGAGGGTGAAGCTTTCTTT | TRBJ1-1 | NA | TRBV6-1 | TRBD1
CASSQYTQPSYGYTF | TGCGCCAGCAGTCAATACACTCAGCCGAGTTATGGCTACACCTTC | TRBJ1-2 | NA | TRBV23-1 | NA
CASSLGLAGGPGNEQFF | TGTGCCAGCAGCTTAGGGTTGGCGGGAGGGCCGGGCAATGAGCAGTTCTTC | TRBJ2-1 | NA | TRBV11-2 | TRBD2
CASSIQLQETQYF | TGTGCCAGTAGTATTCAACTTCAAGAGACCCAGTACTTC | TRBJ2-5 | NA | TRBV19 | NA
CASSRAGTSGTTDTQYF | TGTGCCAGCAGCCGGGCCGGGACTAGCGGGACCACAGATACGCAGTATTTT | TRBJ2-3 | NA | TRBV28 | TRBD2
CASSEDARGANYGYTF | TGTGCCAGCAGTGAAGACGCTAGGGGGGCTAACTATGGCTACACCTTC | TRBJ1-2 | NA | TRBV6-1 | NA
CASSPGGTEAFF | TGTGCCAGCAGCCCAGGGGGGACTGAAGCTTTCTTT | TRBJ1-1 | NA | TRBV6-5 | TRBD1
CASSVSSGSWNEQFF | TGTGCCAGCAGCGTTTCTAGCGGGAGTTGGAATGAGCAGTTCTTC | TRBJ2-1 | NA | TRBV9 | TRBD2
CASSFWAGARETQYF | TGTGCCAGCAGCTTTTGGGCGGGAGCTAGAGAGACCCAGTACTTC | TRBJ2-5 | once | TRBV7-2 | TRBD2
CASSWFQGSDYGYTF | TGTGCCAGCAGCTGGTTTCAGGGGAGCGACTATGGCTACACCTTC | TRBJ1-2 | NA | TRBV5-6 | NA
CASSLSGQGYRPQHF | TGTGCCAGCAGTTTAAGCGGACAGGGATATCGGCCCCAGCATTTT | TRBJ1-5 | NA | TRBV28 | TRBD1
CASSQDPSGRAWYEQYF | TGCGCCAGCAGCCAAGACCCTAGCGGGAGGGCCTGGTACGAGCAGTACTTC | TRBJ2-7 | NA | TRBV4-1 | TRBD2